Following are 2 T cell receptor beta chains from one sample sequenced in a study of blood T cell repertoires in COVID-19. TCRdb's copy holds only in-frame clones and misses some; the assay was immunoSEQ multiplex PCR. The repertoire has roughly 180,000 clones, 82% of them found once; the top ten carry 15% to 20%. Material for sequencing was PBMCs or T cells enriched from blood (not recorded which). These receptors all come from a man aged 60 to 75 who had recovered from COVID-19.

A few counts support this clone. The chain joins TRBV5-1 to TRBJ2-2, with D uncertain. The CDR3 totals 16 residues. Germline CDR1 and CDR2: SGHRS and YFSETQ. V was shortened by 5 bases and J by 0 bases, with 14 bases between the two germline ends. The CDR3 coding sequence is TGCGCCAGCAGGTTGAGGCAGGTAACGAACACCGGGGAGCTGTTTTTT. This gives the protein CASRLRQVTNTGELFF.

This clone has just a few counts. The gene calls are TRBV4-2 and TRBJ1-4, with D perhaps TRBD1 (6 bases). Germline CDR1 and CDR2: LGHNA and YNFKEQ. CDR3 length: 17 amino acids. V was clipped by 1 base and J by 1 base, with 13 bases between them. In DNA, the CDR3 is TGTGCCAGCAGCCAAGTCGGCAGGGGTGTAACTAATGAAAAACTGTTTTTT. It is translated as CASSQVGRGVTNEKLFF.